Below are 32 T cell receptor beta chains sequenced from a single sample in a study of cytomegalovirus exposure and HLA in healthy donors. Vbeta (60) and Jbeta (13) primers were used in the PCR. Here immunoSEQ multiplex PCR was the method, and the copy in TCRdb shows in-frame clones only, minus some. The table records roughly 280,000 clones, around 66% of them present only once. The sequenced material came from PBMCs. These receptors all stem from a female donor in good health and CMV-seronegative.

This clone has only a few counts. The CDR3, as DNA: TGCGCCAGCAGGGTGGCGGGAGACTCCTACAATGAGCAGTTCTTC. This sequence encodes CASRVAGDSYNEQFF. This chain uses TRBV5-1 with TRBJ2-1; 7 positions agree with TRBD2. With V trimmed by 5 bases and J by 0 bases, 5 bases remained unmatched. Germline CDR1 is SGHRS and CDR2 is YFSETQ. The CDR3 contains 15 residues.

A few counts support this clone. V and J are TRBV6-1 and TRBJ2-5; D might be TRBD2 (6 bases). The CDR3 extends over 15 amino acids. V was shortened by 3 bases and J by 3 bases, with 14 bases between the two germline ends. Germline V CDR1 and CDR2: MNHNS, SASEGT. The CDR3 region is CASSDPGLTKETQYF. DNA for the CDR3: TGTGCCAGCAGTGATCCGGGACTTACAAAAGAGACCCAGTACTTC.

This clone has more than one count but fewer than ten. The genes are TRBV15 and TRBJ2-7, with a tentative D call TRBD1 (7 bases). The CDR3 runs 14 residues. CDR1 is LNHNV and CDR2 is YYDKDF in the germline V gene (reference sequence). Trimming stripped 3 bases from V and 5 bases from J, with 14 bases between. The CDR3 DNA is TGTGCCACCAGCAGGAGAGGAGGGGGCAACGAGCAGTACTTC. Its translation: CATSRRGGGNEQYF.

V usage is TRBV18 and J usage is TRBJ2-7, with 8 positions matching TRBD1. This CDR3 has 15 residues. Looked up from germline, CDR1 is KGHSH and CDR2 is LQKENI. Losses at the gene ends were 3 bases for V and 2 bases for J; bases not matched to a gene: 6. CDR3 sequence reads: CASSPTGEMTYEQYF. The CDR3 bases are TGTGCCAGCTCACCGACAGGGGAAATGACCTACGAGCAGTACTTC.

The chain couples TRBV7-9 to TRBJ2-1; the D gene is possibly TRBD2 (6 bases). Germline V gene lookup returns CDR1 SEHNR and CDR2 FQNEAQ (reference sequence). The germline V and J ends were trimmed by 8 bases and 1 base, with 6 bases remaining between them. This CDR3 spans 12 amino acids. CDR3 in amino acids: CASRGSYNEQFF. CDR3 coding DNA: TGTGCCAGCCGGGGGTCCTACAATGAGCAGTTCTTC.

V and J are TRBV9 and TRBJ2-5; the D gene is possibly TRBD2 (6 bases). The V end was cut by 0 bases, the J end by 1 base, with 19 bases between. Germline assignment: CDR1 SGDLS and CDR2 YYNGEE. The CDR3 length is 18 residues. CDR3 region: CASSVAGGGGFGQETQYF. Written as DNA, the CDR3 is TGTGCCAGCAGCGTAGCTGGTGGGGGAGGCTTCGGCCAAGAGACCCAGTACTTC.

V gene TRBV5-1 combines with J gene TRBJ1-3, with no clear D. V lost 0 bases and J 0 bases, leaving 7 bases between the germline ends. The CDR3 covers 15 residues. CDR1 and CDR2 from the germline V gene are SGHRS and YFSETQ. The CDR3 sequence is CASSLAFRSGNTIYF. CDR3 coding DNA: TGCGCCAGCAGCTTGGCGTTTCGCTCTGGAAACACCATATATTTT. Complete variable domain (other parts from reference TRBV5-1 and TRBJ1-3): KAGVTQTPRYLIKTRGQQVTLSCSPISGHRSVSWYQQTPGQGLQFLFEYFSETQRNKGNFPGRFSGRQFSNSRSEMNVSTLELGDSALYLCASSLAFRSGNTIYFGEGSWLTVV.

CDR3 amino acids: CAIRETENTEAFF. CDR3 DNA: TGTGCCATCAGGGAGACAGAGAACACTGAAGCTTTCTTT. This chain connects TRBV10-3 to TRBJ1-1; D might be TRBD1 (5 bases). Looked up from germline, CDR1 is ENHRY and CDR2 is SYGVKD. CDR3 length equals 13 residues. The V gene lost 6 bases and the J gene lost 1 base, with 9 bases spanning the gap.

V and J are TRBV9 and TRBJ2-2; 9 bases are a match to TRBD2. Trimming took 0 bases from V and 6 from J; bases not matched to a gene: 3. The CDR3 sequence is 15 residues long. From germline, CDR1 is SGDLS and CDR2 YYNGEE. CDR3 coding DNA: TGTGCCAGCAGCGTAGGGGGACTAGCTGCCGGGGAGCTGTTTTTT. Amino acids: CASSVGGLAAGELFF.

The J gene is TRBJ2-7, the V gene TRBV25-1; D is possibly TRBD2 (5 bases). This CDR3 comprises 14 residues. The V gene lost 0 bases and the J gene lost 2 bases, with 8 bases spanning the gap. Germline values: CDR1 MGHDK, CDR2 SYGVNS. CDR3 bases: TGTGCCAGCAGTGAATATCGGGGAACCTACGAGCAGTACTTC. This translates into CASSEYRGTYEQYF.

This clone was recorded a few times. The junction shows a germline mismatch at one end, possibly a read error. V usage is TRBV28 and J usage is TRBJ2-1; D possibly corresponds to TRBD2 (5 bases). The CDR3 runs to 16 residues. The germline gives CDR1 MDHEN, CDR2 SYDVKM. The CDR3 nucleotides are TGTGCCAGCAGTTTGGATAGTCTGGGGAGCGACAATGAGCAGCTCTTC. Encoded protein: CASSLDSLGSDNEQLF.

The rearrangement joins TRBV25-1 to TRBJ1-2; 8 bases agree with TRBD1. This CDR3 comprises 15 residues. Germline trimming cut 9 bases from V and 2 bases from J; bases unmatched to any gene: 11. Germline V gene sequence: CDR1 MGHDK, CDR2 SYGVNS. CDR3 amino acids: CARGQGLTPNYGYTF. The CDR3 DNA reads TGTGCCAGAGGACAGGGCCTAACCCCGAACTATGGCTACACCTTC.

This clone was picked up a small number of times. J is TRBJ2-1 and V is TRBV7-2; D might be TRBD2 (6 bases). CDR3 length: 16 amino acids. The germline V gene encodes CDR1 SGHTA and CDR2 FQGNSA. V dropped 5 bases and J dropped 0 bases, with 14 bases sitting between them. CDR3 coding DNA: TGTGCCAGCAGCCGACGACGGGGGACCTCCTACAATGAGCAGTTCTTC. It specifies CASSRRRGTSYNEQFF.

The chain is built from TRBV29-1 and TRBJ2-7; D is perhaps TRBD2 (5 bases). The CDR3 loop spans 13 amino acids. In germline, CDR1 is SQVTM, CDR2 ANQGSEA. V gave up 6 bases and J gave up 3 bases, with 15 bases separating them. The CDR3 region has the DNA TGCAGCGTCGTAGACTACGTCCTCTACGAGCAGTACTTC. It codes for CSVVDYVLYEQYF.

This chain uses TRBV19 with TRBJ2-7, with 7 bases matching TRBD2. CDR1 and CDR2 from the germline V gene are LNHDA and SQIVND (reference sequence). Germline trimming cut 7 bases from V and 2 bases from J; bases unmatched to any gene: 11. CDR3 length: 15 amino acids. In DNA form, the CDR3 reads TGTGCCAGTACCCCAGTGGCGGGGAGGGCCTACGAGCAGTACTTC. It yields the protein CASTPVAGRAYEQYF. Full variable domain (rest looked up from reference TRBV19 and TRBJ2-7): DGGITQSPKYLFRKEGQNVTLSCEQNLNHDAMYWYRQDPGQGLRLIYYSQIVNDFQKGDIAEGYSVSREKKESFPLTVTSAQKNPTAFYLCASTPVAGRAYEQYFGPGTRLTVT.

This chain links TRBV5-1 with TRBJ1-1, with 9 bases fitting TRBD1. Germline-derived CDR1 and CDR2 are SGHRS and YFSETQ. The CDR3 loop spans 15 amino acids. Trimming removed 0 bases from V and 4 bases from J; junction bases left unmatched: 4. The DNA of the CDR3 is TGCGCCAGCAGCTTGGTGGGACAGGGAGGCACTGAAGCTTTCTTT. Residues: CASSLVGQGGTEAFF. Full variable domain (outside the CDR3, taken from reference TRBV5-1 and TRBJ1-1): KAGVTQTPRYLIKTRGQQVTLSCSPISGHRSVSWYQQTPGQGLQFLFEYFSETQRNKGNFPGRFSGRQFSNSRSEMNVSTLELGDSALYLCASSLVGQGGTEAFFGQGTRLTVV.

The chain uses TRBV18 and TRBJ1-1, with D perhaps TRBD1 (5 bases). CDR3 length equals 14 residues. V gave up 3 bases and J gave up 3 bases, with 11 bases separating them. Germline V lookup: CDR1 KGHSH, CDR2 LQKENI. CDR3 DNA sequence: TGTGCCAGCTCACCGGGGCAGGGCCACACTGAAGCTTTCTTT. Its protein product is CASSPGQGHTEAFF.

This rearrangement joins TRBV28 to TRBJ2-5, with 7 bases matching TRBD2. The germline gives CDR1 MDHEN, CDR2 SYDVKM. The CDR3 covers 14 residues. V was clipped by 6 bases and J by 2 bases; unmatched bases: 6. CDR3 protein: CASRGGGGQETQYF. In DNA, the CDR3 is TGTGCCAGCAGGGGCGGGGGTGGGCAAGAGACCCAGTACTTC.

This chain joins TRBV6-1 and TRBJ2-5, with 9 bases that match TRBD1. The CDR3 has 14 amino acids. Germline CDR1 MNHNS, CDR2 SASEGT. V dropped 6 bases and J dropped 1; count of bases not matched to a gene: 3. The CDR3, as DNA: TGTGCCAGCAGACACAGGGGGCCCCAAGAGACCCAGTACTTC. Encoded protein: CASRHRGPQETQYF.

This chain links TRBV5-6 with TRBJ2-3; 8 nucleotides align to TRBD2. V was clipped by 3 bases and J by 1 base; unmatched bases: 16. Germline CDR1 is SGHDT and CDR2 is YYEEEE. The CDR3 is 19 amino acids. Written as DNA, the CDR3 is TGTGCCAGCAGCTCTGGACTGAGGGGGAGCGGGGGTCGCACAGATACGCAGTATTTT. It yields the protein CASSSGLRGSGGRTDTQYF.

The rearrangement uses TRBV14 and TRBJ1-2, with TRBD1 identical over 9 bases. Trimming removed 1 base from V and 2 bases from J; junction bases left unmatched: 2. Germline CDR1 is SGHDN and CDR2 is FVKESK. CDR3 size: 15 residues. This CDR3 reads CASSQAGTGNYGYTF. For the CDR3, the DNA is TGTGCCAGCAGCCAAGCAGGGACAGGGAACTATGGCTACACCTTC. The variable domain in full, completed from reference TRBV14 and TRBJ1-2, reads EAGVTQFPSHSVIEKGQTVTLRCDPISGHDNLYWYRRVMGKEIKFLLHFVKESKQDESGMPNNRFLAERTGGTYSTLKVQPAELEDSGVYFCASSQAGTGNYGYTFGSGTRLTVV.

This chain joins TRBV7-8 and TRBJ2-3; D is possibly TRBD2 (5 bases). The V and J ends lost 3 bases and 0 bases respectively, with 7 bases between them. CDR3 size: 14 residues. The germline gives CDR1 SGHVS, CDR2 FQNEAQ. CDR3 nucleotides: TGTGCCAGCAGCTTTGGCGGGAGCACAGATACGCAGTATTTT. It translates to CASSFGGSTDTQYF.

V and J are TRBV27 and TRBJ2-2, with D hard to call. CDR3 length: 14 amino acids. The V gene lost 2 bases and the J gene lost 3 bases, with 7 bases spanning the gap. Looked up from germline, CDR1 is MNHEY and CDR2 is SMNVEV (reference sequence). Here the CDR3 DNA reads TGTGCCAGCAGTTTAGACTCGTACACCGGGGAGCTGTTTTTT. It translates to CASSLDSYTGELFF.

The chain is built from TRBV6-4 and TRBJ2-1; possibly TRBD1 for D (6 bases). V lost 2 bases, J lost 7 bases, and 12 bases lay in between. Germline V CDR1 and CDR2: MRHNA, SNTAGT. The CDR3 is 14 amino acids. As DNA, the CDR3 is TGTGCCAGCAGTGACAAGGACAGCGTTAATGAGCAGTTCTTC. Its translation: CASSDKDSVNEQFF.

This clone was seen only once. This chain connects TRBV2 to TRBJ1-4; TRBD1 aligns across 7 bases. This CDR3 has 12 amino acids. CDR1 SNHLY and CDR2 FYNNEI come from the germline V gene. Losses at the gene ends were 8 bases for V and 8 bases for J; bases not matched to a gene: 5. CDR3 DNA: TGTGCCAGCCGGGACAGCCCCGAAAAACTGTTTTTT. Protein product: CASRDSPEKLFF.

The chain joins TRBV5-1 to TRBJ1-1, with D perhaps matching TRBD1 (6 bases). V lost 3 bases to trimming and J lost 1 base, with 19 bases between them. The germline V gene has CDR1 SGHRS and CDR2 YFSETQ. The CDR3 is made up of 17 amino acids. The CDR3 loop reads CASSWGPPDGGNTEAFF. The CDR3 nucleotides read TGCGCCAGCAGCTGGGGGCCGCCAGATGGAGGGAACACTGAAGCTTTCTTT. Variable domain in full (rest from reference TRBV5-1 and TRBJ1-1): KAGVTQTPRYLIKTRGQQVTLSCSPISGHRSVSWYQQTPGQGLQFLFEYFSETQRNKGNFPGRFSGRQFSNSRSEMNVSTLELGDSALYLCASSWGPPDGGNTEAFFGQGTRLTVV.

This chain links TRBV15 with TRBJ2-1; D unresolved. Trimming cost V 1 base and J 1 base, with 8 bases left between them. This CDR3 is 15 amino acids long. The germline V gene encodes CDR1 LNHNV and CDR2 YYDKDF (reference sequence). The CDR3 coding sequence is TGTGCCACCAGCAGAGCGGAGATATCCTACAATGAGCAGTTCTTC. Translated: CATSRAEISYNEQFF.

CDR3 DNA: TGCGCCAGCAGCCAAGAGCTAGGGGCCTCTGGGGCCAACGTCCTGACTTTC. Translation gives CASSQELGASGANVLTF. The chain recombines TRBV4-1 with TRBJ2-6; D is perhaps TRBD1 (5 bases). CDR3 size: 17 residues. V dropped 0 bases and J dropped 0 bases, with 9 bases sitting between them. The germline gives CDR1 MGHRA, CDR2 YSYEKL.

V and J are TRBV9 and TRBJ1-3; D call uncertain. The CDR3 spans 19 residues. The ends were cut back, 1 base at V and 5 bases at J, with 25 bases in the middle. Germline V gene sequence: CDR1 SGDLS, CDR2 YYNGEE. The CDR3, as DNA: TGTGCCAGCAGCGTAATAAGGTTTGGTGTCGGGGTGGGGAGAAACACCATATATTTT. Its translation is CASSVIRFGVGVGRNTIYF.

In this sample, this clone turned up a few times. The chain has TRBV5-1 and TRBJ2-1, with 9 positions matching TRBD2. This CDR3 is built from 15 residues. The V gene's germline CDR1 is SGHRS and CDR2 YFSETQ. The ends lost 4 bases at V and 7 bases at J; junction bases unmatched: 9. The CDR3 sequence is CASSPFGTSNNEQFF. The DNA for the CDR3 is TGCGCCAGCAGCCCGTTCGGGACTAGCAATAATGAGCAGTTCTTC.

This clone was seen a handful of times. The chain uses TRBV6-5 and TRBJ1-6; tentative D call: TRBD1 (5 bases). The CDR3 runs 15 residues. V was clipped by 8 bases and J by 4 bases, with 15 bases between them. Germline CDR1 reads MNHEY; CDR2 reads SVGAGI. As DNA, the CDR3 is TGTGCCAGCGACAGCGCCGCAGGGTATAATTCACCCCTCCACTTT. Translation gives CASDSAAGYNSPLHF.

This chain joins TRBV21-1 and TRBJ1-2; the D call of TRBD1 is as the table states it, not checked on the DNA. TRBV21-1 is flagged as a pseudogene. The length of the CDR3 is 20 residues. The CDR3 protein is CASFIGQRGPGPGANYGYTF. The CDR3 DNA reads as TGTGCCAGCTTCATAGGGCAAAGGGGTCCGGGTCCAGGGGCTAACTATGGCTACACCTTC.